The rows below give T cell receptor beta chains drawn from one sample of a study of CD8+CD57+ T cells in acquired aplastic anemia. TCRdb called the reads again in MiXCR, with one record for every CDR3 protein. The sample records around 200,000 distinct CDR3 sequences, approximately 48% being singletons. The sample was sorted CD4+, CD8+, or CD8+CD57+ T cells (not recorded which) from PBMCs. The receptors shown here come from a human donor with aplastic anemia. Each CDR3 is given with its conserved first and last residue. A D gene is named only where the DNA matches it firmly. Size is omitted from some rows. Given values are once, few, many or a class for expanded clones.

V gene	D gene	clone size	J gene	CDR3 DNA	CDR3 protein
TRBV15	TRBD2	few	TRBJ2-5	TGTGCCACCAGCAGGGTCCATGGGGGGGGTGGCGAGACCCAGTACTTC	CATSRVHGGGGETQYF
TRBV10-3	-	-	TRBJ1-5	TGTGCCATCAGTGACCAGGGCCAGCCCCAGCATTTT	CAISDQGQPQHF
TRBV10-3	-	few	TRBJ2-3	TGTGCCATCAGTGTGGGCAGGCTCACTAGCACAGATACGCAGTATTTT	CAISVGRLTSTDTQYF
TRBV29-1	-	-	TRBJ2-1	TGCAGGGACCGCCGGGGTGAGCAGTTCTTC	CRDRRGEQFF
TRBV11-2	TRBD2	-	TRBJ2-3	TGTGCCAGCAGCTTCAGCGGGGGGGACCTTAATACGCAGTATTTT	CASSFSGGDLNTQYF
TRBV27	TRBD1	few	TRBJ2-5	TGTGCCAGCAGTGGACAGGGAATTGAGACCCAGTACTTC	CASSGQGIETQYF
TRBV24-1	TRBD2	many	TRBJ2-1	TGTGCCAGCGGGGGGACTAGCGGGATGGGGAATGAGCAGTTCTTC	CASGGTSGMGNEQFF
TRBV7-2	-	-	TRBJ2-5	TGTGCCAGCAGCTTAGCGGTGGTAGAGACCCAGTACTTC	CASSLAVVETQYF
TRBV24-1	-	many	TRBJ1-2	TGTGCCACCAGGGCGGCGGATGAATATCATGGCTACACCTTC	CATRAADEYHGYTF
TRBV19	TRBD1	-	TRBJ1-5	TGTGCCACCTCGGACAGGGAGGTTCAGCCCCAGCATTTT	CATSDREVQPQHF
TRBV20-1	-	-	TRBJ2-7	TGCAGTGCTAGGCCCGACAGAAACTCCTACGAGCAGTACTTC	CSARPDRNSYEQYF
TRBV9	-	-	TRBJ2-2	TGTGCCAGCAGCGTAGAGGGGATGAGGGGGGAGCTGTTTTTT	CASSVEGMRGELFF
TRBV24-1	-	few	TRBJ2-1	TGTGCCACCAGTGCCCCCCTCGGGCAGAGAAACAATGAGCAGTTCTTC	CATSAPLGQRNNEQFF
TRBV2	TRBD2	many	TRBJ2-5	TGTGCCAGCGCGCCCCAAGCGGGGGGGCTGGAGACCCAGTACTTC	CASAPQAGGLETQYF
TRBV29-1	-	-	TRBJ2-5	TGCAGCGCGCAAGAGACCCAGTACTTC	CSAQETQYF
TRBV2	-	-	TRBJ2-4	TGTGCCAGCAGTTTGGTCAGGGGTGGGAAAAACATTCAGTACTTC	CASSLVRGGKNIQYF
TRBV2	-	-	TRBJ2-2	TGTGCCAGCAGTGAAGGCCGGGGTTCCGGGGAGCTGTTTTTT	CASSEGRGSGELFF
TRBV9	-	many	TRBJ1-2	TGTGCCAGCAGCGTAGCTAAAGGGTGGGGCTACACCTTC	CASSVAKGWGYTF
TRBV5-6	-	-	TRBJ1-2	TGTGCCAGCATTATAGGGCAGTCTTCTAACTATGGCTACACCTTC	CASIIGQSSNYGYTF
TRBV24-1	TRBD1	few	TRBJ2-7	TGTGCCACCAGTTCTCCGACAGGGTTGGGTGGGCAGTACTTC	CATSSPTGLGGQYF
TRBV20-1	TRBD2	many	TRBJ2-3	TGCAGTGCTAGAGATACCCTAGCGGGAAGCACAGATACGCAGTATTTT	CSARDTLAGSTDTQYF
TRBV7-8	-	many	TRBJ2-5	TGTGCCAGCACCCTCCGGACTAGAGGGGGAGAGACCCAGTACTTC	CASTLRTRGGETQYF
TRBV2	-	-	TRBJ2-7	TGTGCCAGCAGTGAAGCGCGCGGGAACTCCTACGAGCAGTACTTC	CASSEARGNSYEQYF
TRBV14	-	many	TRBJ2-3	TGTGCCAGCAGCCCTCTAGTAGCGCCAGATACGCAGTATTTT	CASSPLVAPDTQYF
TRBV20-1	-	-	TRBJ1-1	TGCAGTTATCGGGGGGCGGCTATGAACACTGAAGCTTTCTTT	CSYRGAAMNTEAFF
TRBV7-9	-	many	TRBJ1-1	TGTGCCAGCAGCTTACTCAGGGTAGCTTTCTTT	CASSLLRVAFF